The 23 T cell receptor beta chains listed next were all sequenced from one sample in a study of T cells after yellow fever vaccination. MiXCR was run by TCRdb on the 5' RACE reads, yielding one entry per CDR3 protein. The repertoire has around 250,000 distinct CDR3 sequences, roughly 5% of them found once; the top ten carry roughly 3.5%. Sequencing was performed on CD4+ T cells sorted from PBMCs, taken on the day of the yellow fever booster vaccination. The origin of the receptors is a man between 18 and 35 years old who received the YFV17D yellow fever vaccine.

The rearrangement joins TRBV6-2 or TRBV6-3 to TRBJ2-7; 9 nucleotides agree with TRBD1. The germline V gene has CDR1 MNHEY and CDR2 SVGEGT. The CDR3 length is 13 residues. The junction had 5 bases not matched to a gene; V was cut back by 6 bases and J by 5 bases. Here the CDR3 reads CASRRTGDHEQYV. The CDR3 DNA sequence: TGTGCCAGCAGGAGGACAGGGGATCACGAGCAGTACGTC.

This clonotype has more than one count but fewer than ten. In DNA form, the CDR3 reads TGCGCCAGCAGCTTGGTTCCCAGGGACGATGAAAAACTGTTTTTT. Its translation is CASSLVPRDDEKLFF. This chain uses TRBV5-1 with TRBJ1-4; TRBD1 might be the D (5 bases). CDR1 SGHRS and CDR2 YFSETQ come from the germline V gene. V lost 0 bases and J 6 bases, leaving 12 bases between the germline ends. CDR3 length: 15 amino acids.

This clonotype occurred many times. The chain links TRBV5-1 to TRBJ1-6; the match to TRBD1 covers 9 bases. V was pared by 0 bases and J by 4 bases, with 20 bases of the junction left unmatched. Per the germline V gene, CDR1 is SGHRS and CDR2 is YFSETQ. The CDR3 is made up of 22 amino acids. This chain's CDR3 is CASSLESPGQGIRGLYNSPLHF. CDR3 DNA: TGCGCCAGCAGCTTGGAATCTCCAGGACAGGGGATTCGGGGCCTTTATAATTCACCCCTCCACTTT. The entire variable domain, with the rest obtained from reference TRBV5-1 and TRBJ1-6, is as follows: KAGVTQTPRYLIKTRGQQVTLSCSPISGHRSVSWYQQTPGQGLQFLFEYFSETQRNKGNFPGRFSGRQFSNSRSEMNVSTLELGDSALYLCASSLESPGQGIRGLYNSPLHFGNGTRLTVT.

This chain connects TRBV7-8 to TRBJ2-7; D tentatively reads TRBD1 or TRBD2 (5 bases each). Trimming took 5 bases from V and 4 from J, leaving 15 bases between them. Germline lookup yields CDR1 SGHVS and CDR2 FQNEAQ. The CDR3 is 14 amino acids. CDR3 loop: CASSRTRGVYEQYV. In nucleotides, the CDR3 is TGTGCCAGCAGCCGAACGCGAGGGGTTTACGAGCAGTACGTC.

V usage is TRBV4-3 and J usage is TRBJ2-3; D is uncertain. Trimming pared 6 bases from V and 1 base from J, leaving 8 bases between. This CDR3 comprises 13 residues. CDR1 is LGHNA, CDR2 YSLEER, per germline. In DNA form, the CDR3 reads TGCGCCAGCAGATCATCGGGCACAGATACGCAGTATTTT. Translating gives CASRSSGTDTQYF.

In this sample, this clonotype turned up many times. The DNA for the CDR3 is TGTGCCAGCAGTACTCGACAGGGGCGAGAGACCCAGTACTTC. This codes for CASSTRQGRETQYF. The rearrangement links TRBV6-1 to TRBJ2-5, with 8 bases aligning to TRBD1. Trimming cost V 5 bases and J 4 bases; bases outside gene matches: 6. In germline, CDR1 is MNHNS, CDR2 SASEGT. The CDR3 is 14 amino acids.

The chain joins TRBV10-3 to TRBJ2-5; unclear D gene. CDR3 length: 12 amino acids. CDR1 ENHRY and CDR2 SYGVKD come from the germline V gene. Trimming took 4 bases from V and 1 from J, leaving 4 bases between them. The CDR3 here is CAISGAQETQYF. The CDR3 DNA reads TGTGCCATCAGTGGCGCCCAAGAGACCCAGTACTTC.

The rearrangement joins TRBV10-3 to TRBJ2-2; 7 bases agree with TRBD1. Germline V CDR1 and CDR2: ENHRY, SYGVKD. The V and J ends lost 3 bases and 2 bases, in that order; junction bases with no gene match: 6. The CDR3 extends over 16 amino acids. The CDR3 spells CAISESGQVNTGELFF. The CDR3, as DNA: TGTGCCATCAGTGAATCCGGACAGGTTAACACCGGGGAGCTGTTTTTT.

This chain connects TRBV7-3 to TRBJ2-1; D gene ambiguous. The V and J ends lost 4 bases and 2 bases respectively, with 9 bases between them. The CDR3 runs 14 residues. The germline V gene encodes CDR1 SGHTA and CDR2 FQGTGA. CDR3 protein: CASSSLGTYNEQFF. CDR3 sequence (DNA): TGTGCCAGCAGCTCCCTCGGCACCTACAATGAGCAGTTCTTC.

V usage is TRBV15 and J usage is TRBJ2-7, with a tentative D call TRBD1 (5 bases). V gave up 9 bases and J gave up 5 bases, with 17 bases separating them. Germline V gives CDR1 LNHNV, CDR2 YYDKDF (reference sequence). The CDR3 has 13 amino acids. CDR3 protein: CATAVGLFDEQYF. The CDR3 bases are TGTGCCACTGCAGTGGGGCTATTCGACGAGCAGTACTTC.

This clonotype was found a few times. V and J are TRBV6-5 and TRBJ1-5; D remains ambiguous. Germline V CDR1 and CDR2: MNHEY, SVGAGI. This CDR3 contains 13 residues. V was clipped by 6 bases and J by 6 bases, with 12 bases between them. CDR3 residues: CASRPSGGQPQHF. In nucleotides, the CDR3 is TGTGCCAGCAGGCCCTCAGGAGGTCAGCCCCAGCATTTT.

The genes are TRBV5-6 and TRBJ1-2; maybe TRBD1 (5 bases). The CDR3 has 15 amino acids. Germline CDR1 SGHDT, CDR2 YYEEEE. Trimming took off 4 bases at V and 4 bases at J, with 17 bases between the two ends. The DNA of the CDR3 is TGTGCCAGCAGCGCGCCCGGGGGGTTTAGCTATGGCTACACCTTC. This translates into CASSAPGGFSYGYTF.

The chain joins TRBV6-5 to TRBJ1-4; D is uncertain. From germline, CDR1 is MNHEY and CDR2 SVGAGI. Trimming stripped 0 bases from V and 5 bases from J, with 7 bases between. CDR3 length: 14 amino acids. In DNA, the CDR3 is TGTGCCAGCAGTTACTCGCGCGTGAATGAAAAACTGTTTTTT. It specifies CASSYSRVNEKLFF.

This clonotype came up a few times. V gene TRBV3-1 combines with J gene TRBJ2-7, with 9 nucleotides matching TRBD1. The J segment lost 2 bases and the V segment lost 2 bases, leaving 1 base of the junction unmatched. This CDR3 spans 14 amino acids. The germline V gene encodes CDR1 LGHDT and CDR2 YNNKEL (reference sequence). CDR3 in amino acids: CASSQTGGAYEQYF. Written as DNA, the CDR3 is TGTGCCAGCAGCCAAACAGGGGGCGCCTACGAGCAGTACTTC.

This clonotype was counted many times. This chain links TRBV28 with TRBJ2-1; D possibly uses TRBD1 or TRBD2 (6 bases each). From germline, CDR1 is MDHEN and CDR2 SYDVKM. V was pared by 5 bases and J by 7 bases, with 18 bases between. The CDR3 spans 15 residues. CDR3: CASSRETGGKNEQFF. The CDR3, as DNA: TGTGCCAGCAGTCGGGAGACAGGAGGAAAAAATGAGCAGTTCTTC.

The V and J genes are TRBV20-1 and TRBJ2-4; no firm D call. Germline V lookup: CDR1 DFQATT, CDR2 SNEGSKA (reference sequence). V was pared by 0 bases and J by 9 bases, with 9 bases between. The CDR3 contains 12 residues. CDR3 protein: CSARDHQLIQYF. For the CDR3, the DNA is TGCAGTGCTAGAGATCACCAACTCATTCAGTACTTC.

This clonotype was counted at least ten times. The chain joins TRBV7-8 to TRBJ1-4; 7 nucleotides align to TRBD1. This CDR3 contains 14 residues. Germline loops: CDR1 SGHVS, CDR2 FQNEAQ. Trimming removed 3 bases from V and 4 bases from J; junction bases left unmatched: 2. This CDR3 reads CASSLGQLNEKLFF. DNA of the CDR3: TGTGCCAGCAGCTTGGGACAGCTTAATGAAAAACTGTTTTTT.

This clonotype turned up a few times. The CDR3 DNA sequence: TGTGCCAGCAGTGGGGGGGATGTTCAGCCCCAGCATTTT. This codes for CASSGGDVQPQHF. The genes are TRBV25-1 and TRBJ1-5, with TRBD1 as a possible D gene (5 bases). Trimming left V 4 bases short and J 6 bases short, with 10 bases between. The length of the CDR3 is 13 residues. Germline values: CDR1 MGHDK, CDR2 SYGVNS. The full variable domain, with the rest looked up from reference TRBV25-1 and TRBJ1-5, is EADIYQTPRYLVIGTGKKITLECSQTMGHDKMYWYQQDPGMELHLIHYSYGVNSTEKGDLSSESTVSRIRTEHFPLTLESARPSHTSQYLCASSGGDVQPQHFGDGTRLSIL.

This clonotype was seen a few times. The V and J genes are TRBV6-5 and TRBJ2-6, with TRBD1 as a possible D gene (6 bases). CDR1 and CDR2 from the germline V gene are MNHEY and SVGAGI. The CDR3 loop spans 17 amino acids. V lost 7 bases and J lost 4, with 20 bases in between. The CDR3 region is CASTVRDTGTGANVLTF. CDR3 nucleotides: TGTGCCAGCACCGTACGGGACACCGGGACGGGGGCCAACGTCCTGACTTTC.

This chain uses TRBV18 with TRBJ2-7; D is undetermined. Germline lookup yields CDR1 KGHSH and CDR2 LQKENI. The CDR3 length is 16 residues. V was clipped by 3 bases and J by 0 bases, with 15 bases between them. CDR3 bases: TGTGCCAGCTCACCGTTCGACCTCAGTAGCTCCTACGAGCAGTACGTC. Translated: CASSPFDLSSSYEQYV.

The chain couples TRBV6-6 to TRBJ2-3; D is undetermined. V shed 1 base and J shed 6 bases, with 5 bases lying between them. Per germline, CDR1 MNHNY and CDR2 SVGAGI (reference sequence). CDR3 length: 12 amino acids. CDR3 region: CASSYYDDTQYF. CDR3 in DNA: TGTGCCAGCAGTTACTACGACGATACGCAGTATTTT.

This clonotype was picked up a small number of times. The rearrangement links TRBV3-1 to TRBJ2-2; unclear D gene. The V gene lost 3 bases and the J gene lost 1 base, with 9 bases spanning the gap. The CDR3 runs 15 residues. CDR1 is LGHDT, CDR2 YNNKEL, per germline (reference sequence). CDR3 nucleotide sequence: TGTGCCAGCAGCCAGCTGACATGGAACACCGGGGAGCTGTTTTTT. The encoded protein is CASSQLTWNTGELFF.

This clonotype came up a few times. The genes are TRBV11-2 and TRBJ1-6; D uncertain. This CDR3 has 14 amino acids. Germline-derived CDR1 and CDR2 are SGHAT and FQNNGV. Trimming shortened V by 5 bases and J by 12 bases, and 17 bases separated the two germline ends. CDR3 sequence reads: CASSLDPGVLPLHF. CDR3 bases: TGTGCCAGCAGCCTGGACCCTGGAGTCCTACCCCTCCACTTT. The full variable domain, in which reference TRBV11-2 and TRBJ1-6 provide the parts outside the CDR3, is EAGVAQSPRYKIIEKRQSVAFWCNPISGHATLYWYQQILGQGPKLLIQFQNNGVVDDSQLPKDRFSAERLKGVDSTLKIQPAKLEDSAVYLCASSLDPGVLPLHFGNGTRLTVT.